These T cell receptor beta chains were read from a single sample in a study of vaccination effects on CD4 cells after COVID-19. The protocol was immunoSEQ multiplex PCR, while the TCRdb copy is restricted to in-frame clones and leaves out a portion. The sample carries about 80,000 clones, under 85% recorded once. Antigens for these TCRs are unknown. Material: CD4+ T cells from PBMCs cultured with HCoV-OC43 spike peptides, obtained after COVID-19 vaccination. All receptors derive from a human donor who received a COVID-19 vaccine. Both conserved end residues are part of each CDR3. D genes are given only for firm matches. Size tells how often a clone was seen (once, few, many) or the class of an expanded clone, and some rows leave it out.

CASSQGTSWGAYNEQFF,TGTGCCAGCAGCCAGGGGACTAGCTGGGGGGCCTACAATGAGCAGTTCTTC,TRBJ2-1,17,TRBD2,TRBV6-4,-
CASSTTVGAKNIQYF,TGCGCCAGCAGCACAACCGTAGGAGCCAAAAACATTCAGTACTTC,TRBJ2-4,15,-,TRBV5-1,-
CASSYGQNYGYTF,TGTGCCAGCAGCTATGGACAAAACTATGGCTACACCTTC,TRBJ1-2,13,-,TRBV6-2/TRBV6-3,once
CASSQSRDGGYTF,TGTGCCAGCAGCCAAAGCAGGGATGGCGGCTACACCTTC,TRBJ1-2,13,-,TRBV14,-
CASRDGRAGEKLFF,TGTGCCAGCAGGGATGGGCGGGCGGGTGAAAAACTGTTTTTT,TRBJ1-4,14,-,TRBV2,-
CASSQEWESGANVLTF,TGCGCCAGCAGCCAAGAATGGGAGTCTGGGGCCAACGTCCTGACTTTC,TRBJ2-6,16,-,TRBV4-3,-
CASSSGRPGANVLTF,TGTGCCAGCAGCTCGGGACGCCCTGGGGCCAACGTCCTGACTTTC,TRBJ2-6,15,-,TRBV7-2,-
CATSDSGGSTDTQYF,TGTGCCACCAGTGATTCTGGGGGAAGCACAGATACGCAGTATTTT,TRBJ2-3,15,-,TRBV24-1,-
CATSDFAGVYGYTF,TGTGCCACCAGTGATTTCGCAGGAGTCTATGGCTACACCTTC,TRBJ1-2,14,-,TRBV24-1,-
CASSDPGSGARGYTF,TGTGCCAGCAGTGACCCGGGATCCGGGGCTCGGGGCTACACCTTC,TRBJ1-2,15,-,TRBV6-4,-
CASSISRNTEAFF,TGTGCCAGTAGTATTTCTCGTAACACTGAAGCTTTCTTT,TRBJ1-1,13,-,TRBV19,once
CASSQDTGVMNTEAFF,TGCGCCAGCAGCCAAGATACGGGGGTAATGAACACTGAAGCTTTCTTT,TRBJ1-1,16,-,TRBV4-1,-
CASTGGVGWGGYTF,TGTGCCAGCACCGGGGGTGTCGGGTGGGGAGGCTACACCTTC,TRBJ1-2,14,-,TRBV25-1,-
CASSQALGGRGAFF,TGTGCCAGCAGTCAGGCCTTGGGAGGGCGGGGAGCTTTCTTT,TRBJ1-1,14,-,TRBV6-2/TRBV6-3,-
CASSSRTEAFF,TGTGCCAGTAGTAGCCGTACTGAAGCTTTCTTT,TRBJ1-1,11,-,TRBV19,-
CASSPYTGELFF,TGTGCCAGCAGCCCATACACCGGGGAGCTGTTTTTT,TRBJ2-2,12,-,TRBV13,-
CASSSPGQGDQPQHF,TGTGCCAGCAGTTCCCCGGGACAGGGCGATCAGCCCCAGCATTTT,TRBJ1-5,15,TRBD1,TRBV27,-
CASSYSFNSNQPQHF,TGTGCCAGCAGTTACTCGTTTAATAGCAATCAGCCCCAGCATTTT,TRBJ1-5,15,-,TRBV6-5,-
CASSFSGTDTQYF,TGCGCCAGCAGTTTTTCGGGCACAGATACGCAGTATTTT,TRBJ2-3,13,-,TRBV5-1,-
CASSYPQETQYF,TGTGCCAGCAGTTACCCACAAGAGACCCAGTACTTC,TRBJ2-5,12,-,TRBV6-5,-
CASSGQGNYGYTF,TGTGCCAGCTCGGGGCAGGGGAACTATGGCTACACCTTC,TRBJ1-2,13,-,TRBV18,-
CASSFTSGLDNEQFF,TGCGCCAGCAGCTTCACCTCGGGACTAGACAATGAGCAGTTCTTC,TRBJ2-1,15,TRBD2,TRBV5-1,-
CSVNRGANEKLFF,TGCAGCGTGAACAGGGGGGCCAATGAAAAACTGTTTTTT,TRBJ1-4,13,TRBD1,TRBV29-1,-
CARRPLETQYF,TGTGCCAGAAGACCGTTGGAGACCCAGTACTTC,TRBJ2-5,11,-,TRBV2,-
CASSVVGGNTIYF,TGTGCCAGCAGCGTAGTGGGGGGAAACACCATATATTTT,TRBJ1-3,13,-,TRBV9,-
CASRSRSEAFF,TGTGCCAGCAGGAGTCGGTCTGAAGCTTTCTTT,TRBJ1-1,11,-,TRBV12-3/TRBV12-4,-
CASSCSTRDTQYF,TGTGCCAGCAGCTGCAGCACTAGGGATACGCAGTATTTT,TRBJ2-3,13,-,TRBV3-1/TRBV3-2,-
CASSLETGNTEAFF,TGCGCCAGCAGCTTGGAGACCGGGAACACTGAAGCTTTCTTT,TRBJ1-1,14,-,TRBV5-1,-
CASSVSSGGLGTGELFF,TGTGCCAGCAGCGTATCTAGCGGGGGGCTGGGCACCGGGGAGCTGTTTTTT,TRBJ2-2,17,TRBD2,TRBV9,-
CASSLLATRREAFF,TGTGCCAGCAGTTTATTGGCGACCCGGAGGGAAGCTTTCTTT,TRBJ1-1,14,-,TRBV28,-
CASKGQVSGANVLTF,TGTGCCAGCAAAGGACAGGTTTCCGGGGCCAACGTCCTGACTTTC,TRBJ2-6,15,TRBD1,TRBV7-6,-
CASRDPGTANEKLFF,TGTGCCAGTAGGGACCCAGGGACGGCTAATGAAAAACTGTTTTTT,TRBJ1-4,15,-,TRBV19,-
CASTLTRSDAEKLFF,TGTGCCAGCACCCTCACCCGATCGGATGCTGAAAAACTGTTTTTT,TRBJ1-4,15,-,TRBV6-5,-
CASGETGLLPIRFSPLHF,TGTGCCAGCGGGGAGACAGGGCTACTGCCAATTCGCTTTTCACCCCTCCACTTT,TRBJ1-6,18,TRBD1,TRBV3-1/TRBV3-2,few
CASSYGSSEKLFF,TGCGCCAGCAGCTACGGTTCGAGTGAAAAACTGTTTTTT,TRBJ1-4,13,-,TRBV5-1,-
CASGTGSTGELFF,TGCGCCAGCGGGACAGGGTCGACCGGGGAGCTGTTTTTT,TRBJ2-2,13,TRBD1,TRBV10-1,-
CASSVVTVNTEAFF,TGTGCCAGCAGCGTAGTGACAGTTAACACTGAAGCTTTCTTT,TRBJ1-1,14,-,TRBV9,-
CASSLLPSNTEAFF,TGTGCCAGCAGTTTATTGCCGTCGAACACTGAAGCTTTCTTT,TRBJ1-1,14,-,TRBV28,once
CASSVGTAGELFF,TGTGCCAGCAGCGTAGGGACCGCCGGGGAGCTGTTTTTT,TRBJ2-2,13,-,TRBV9,-
CSASPGVNTEAFF,TGCAGTGCTAGTCCCGGGGTGAACACTGAAGCTTTCTTT,TRBJ1-1,13,-,TRBV20-1,few
CAISGNTGELFF,TGTGCCATCAGCGGTAACACCGGGGAGCTGTTTTTT,TRBJ2-2,12,-,TRBV10-3,few
CASSQVWGAPGVSNQPQHF,TGCGCCAGCAGCCAAGTCTGGGGTGCTCCAGGGGTTAGCAATCAGCCCCAGCATTTT,TRBJ1-5,19,-,TRBV4-1,-